These 4 T cell receptor beta chains share one sample of origin, sequenced in a study of shared clonotypes between healthy human individuals (dated by TCRdb to about 2020). CD8 naive samples were CD45RO-negative cells positively selected for CCR7, giving a CD45RA+CCR7+ population that excluded TemRA cells. Library construction relied on the immunoSEQ multiplex PCR assay. TCRdb re-hosts the immuneACCESS table, in-frame sequences only. Its copies lack some clones; in the studies checked, an unresolved V gene accounts for under half of them, and the cause for the rest is not known. This sample lists 1.5 million to 2.5 million clones; about 95% were detected once. The ten largest make up more than 0.95% of the sample. Source material: naive CD8+ T cells sorted from blood. The sample's cell subset or site label is to be understood as: CD45RA+CCR7+. The receptors originated from a man between 18 and 29 years old in good health.

This chain uses TRBV27 with TRBJ2-7; TRBD1 matches 8 bases. With V trimmed by 0 bases and J by 5 bases, 3 bases remained unmatched. This CDR3 contains 14 residues. Germline V gives CDR1 MNHEY, CDR2 SMNVEV (reference sequence). The chain's CDR3 is CASSLSEQGDEQYF. CDR3 DNA sequence: TGTGCCAGCAGTTTATCGGAACAGGGGGACGAGCAGTACTTC.

V is TRBV7-8 and J is TRBJ1-5; a possible D gene is TRBD1 (6 bases). The CDR3 is 13 residues long. Trimming shortened V by 7 bases and J by 2 bases, and 9 bases separated the two germline ends. Germline CDR1 reads SGHVS; CDR2 reads FQNEAQ. CDR3: CASNGGGNQPQHF. The CDR3 DNA follows: TGTGCCAGCAACGGGGGCGGCAATCAGCCCCAGCATTTT.

The chain employs TRBV7-9 and TRBJ2-1, with D uncertain. The CDR3 spans 12 residues. Germline V CDR1 and CDR2: SEHNR, FQNEAQ (reference sequence). Between the trimmed V and J ends, which lost 1 base and 8 bases, there was a span of 6 bases. CDR3 in DNA: TGTGCCAGCAGCTTAGATTGGCATGAGCAGTTCTTC. It translates to CASSLDWHEQFF.

J is TRBJ1-5 and V is TRBV6-1; tentative D call: TRBD1 (5 bases). The CDR3 has 15 amino acids. CDR1 is MNHNS and CDR2 is SASEGT in the germline V gene. Trimming removed 0 bases from V and 1 base from J, with 7 bases in between. The CDR3 loop is CASSEAGGSNQPQHF. The DNA of the CDR3 is TGTGCCAGCAGTGAAGCGGGGGGGAGCAATCAGCCCCAGCATTTT.